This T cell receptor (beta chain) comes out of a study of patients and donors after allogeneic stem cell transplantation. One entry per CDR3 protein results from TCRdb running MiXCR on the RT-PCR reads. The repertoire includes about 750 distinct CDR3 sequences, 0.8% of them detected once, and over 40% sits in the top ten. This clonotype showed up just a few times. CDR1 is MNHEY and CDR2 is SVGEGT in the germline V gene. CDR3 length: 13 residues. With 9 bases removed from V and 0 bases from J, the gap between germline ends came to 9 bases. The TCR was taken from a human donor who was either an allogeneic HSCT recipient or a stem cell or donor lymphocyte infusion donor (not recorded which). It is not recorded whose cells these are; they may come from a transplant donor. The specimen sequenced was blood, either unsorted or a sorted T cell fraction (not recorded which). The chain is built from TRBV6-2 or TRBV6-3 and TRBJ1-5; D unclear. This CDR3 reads CASQRSSNQPQHF. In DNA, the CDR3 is TGTGCCAGTCAACGGAGTAGCAATCAGCCCCAGCATTTT.